The rows below give T cell receptor beta chains drawn from one sample of a study of cytomegalovirus exposure and HLA in healthy donors. Sequencing used immunoSEQ multiplex PCR; TCRdb keeps in-frame clones, though not all of them. The top ten hold approximately 11% of the sample, which has roughly 130,000 clones, 65% to 90% seen once. Sequencing input: PBMCs. These receptor sequences come from a male donor in good health and CMV-seropositive. Both conserved end residues are part of each CDR3. The D gene is left open where the match is weak. Some rows have no size entry. The others give once, few or many, or a class for an expanded clone.

- | TRBJ2-3 | TRBV25-1 | - | CASSEERADTDTQYF | TGTGCCAGCAGTGAAGAGCGGGCCGACACAGATACGCAGTATTTT
- | TRBJ2-2 | TRBV6-5 | - | CASKGGSTGELFF | TGTGCCAGCAAGGGGGGGTCCACCGGGGAGCTGTTTTTT
- | TRBJ2-3 | TRBV9 | TRBD2 | CASSVIAGVNTQYF | TGTGCCAGCAGCGTAATAGCGGGAGTAAATACGCAGTATTTT
- | TRBJ1-4 | TRBV7-2 | - | CASSPERGRNEKLFF | TGTGCCAGCAGCCCAGAAAGGGGCAGGAATGAAAAACTGTTTTTT
- | TRBJ2-7 | TRBV13 | - | CASSSQGIEQYF | TGTGCCAGCAGCTCACAGGGAATCGAGCAGTACTTC
- | TRBJ2-3 | TRBV28 | TRBD1 | CASSTGDTDTQYF | TGTGCCAGCAGTACAGGGGACACAGATACGCAGTATTTT
- | TRBJ2-7 | TRBV6-1 | TRBD1 | CASSGDRGPYEQYF | TGTGCCAGCAGTGGTGACAGGGGCCCCTACGAGCAGTACTTC
- | TRBJ2-7 | TRBV2 | - | CASYGKEEAAYEQYF | TGTGCCAGCTATGGGAAGGAGGAGGCGGCCTACGAGCAGTACTTC
- | TRBJ1-5 | TRBV7-2 | - | CASSLDRFNQPQHF | TGTGCCAGCAGCTTAGACAGATTCAATCAGCCCCAGCATTTT
- | TRBJ2-1 | TRBV28 | - | CASSLSGTTYNEQFF | TGTGCCAGCAGTTTGAGCGGGACAACCTACAATGAGCAGTTCTTC
- | TRBJ2-1 | TRBV9 | TRBD2 | CASSVATTSGMGYNEQFF | TGTGCCAGCAGCGTAGCGACGACTAGCGGGATGGGGTACAATGAGCAGTTCTTC
- | TRBJ1-5 | TRBV28 | - | CASSLLGGNQPQHF | TGTGCCAGCAGTTTATTGGGCGGGAATCAGCCCCAGCATTTT
- | TRBJ1-1 | TRBV7-8 | - | CASSTRGSHLNTEAFF | TGTGCCAGCAGCACCCGGGGGAGTCACTTGAACACTGAAGCTTTCTTT
once | TRBJ2-5 | TRBV19 | TRBD2 | CASSIGTSGSMGTQYF | TGTGCCAGTAGTATAGGGACTAGCGGGAGTATGGGGACCCAGTACTTC
- | TRBJ2-5 | TRBV9 | - | CASSVGGGPGETQYF | TGTGCCAGCAGCGTAGGCGGCGGGCCCGGGGAGACCCAGTACTTC
- | TRBJ2-3 | TRBV7-2 | TRBD1 | CASSLAIRGYTTDTQYF | TGTGCCAGCAGCTTAGCAATCAGGGGGTACACCACAGATACGCAGTATTTT
- | TRBJ1-4 | TRBV6-5 | TRBD1 | CASSAQGPVYGKLFF | TGTGCCAGCAGTGCACAGGGGCCGGTTTATGGAAAACTGTTTTTT
- | TRBJ2-1 | TRBV27 | - | CASSLEPDNEQFF | TGTGCCAGCAGTTTAGAGCCGGACAATGAGCAGTTCTTC
- | TRBJ1-1 | TRBV6-5 | - | CASSSWTANTEAFF | TGTGCCAGCAGTTCCTGGACAGCGAACACTGAAGCTTTCTTT
once | TRBJ2-3 | TRBV11-2 | - | CASSSRRADTQYF | TGTGCCAGCAGCTCCCGCCGGGCAGATACGCAGTATTTT
- | TRBJ2-7 | TRBV6-5 | - | CASSYSDRYEQYF | TGTGCCAGCAGTTACTCCGACAGATACGAGCAGTACTTC
- | TRBJ2-5 | TRBV19 | TRBD1 | CASSINQGADETQYF | TGTGCCAGTAGTATAAACCAGGGGGCGGATGAGACCCAGTACTTC
once | TRBJ2-7 | TRBV18 | TRBD1 | CASSPVGGQGLHEQYF | TGTGCCAGCTCACCTGTAGGGGGACAGGGGCTCCACGAGCAGTACTTC
- | TRBJ2-2 | TRBV27 | - | CASSSPTRRTGELFF | TGTGCCAGCAGCTCTCCCACTAGAAGGACCGGGGAGCTGTTTTTT
- | TRBJ2-6 | TRBV27 | - | CASSFSSGANVLTF | TGTGCCAGCAGCTTTAGCTCTGGGGCCAACGTCCTGACTTTC
- | TRBJ2-7 | TRBV6-5 | TRBD1 | CASSRGQGVAYEQYF | TGTGCCAGCAGCCGCGGACAGGGGGTAGCTTACGAGCAGTACTTC
few | TRBJ2-7 | TRBV4-1 | TRBD2 | CASSHTSVRELINEQYF | TGCGCCAGCAGCCACACCTCTGTGCGGGAGTTAATCAACGAGCAGTACTTC
- | TRBJ2-7 | TRBV9 | TRBD2 | CASSPGAGPAYEQYF | TGTGCCAGCAGCCCGGGAGCGGGACCTGCCTACGAGCAGTACTTC
few | TRBJ2-1 | TRBV6-1 | TRBD2 | CASMRSGGSYNEQFF | TGTGCCAGCATGAGATCGGGGGGCTCCTACAATGAGCAGTTCTTC
- | TRBJ2-2 | TRBV29-1 | TRBD1 | CSVLPGQGGSGELFF | TGCAGCGTTCTGCCGGGACAGGGGGGGTCGGGGGAGCTGTTTTTT
- | TRBJ1-5 | TRBV4-3 | TRBD1 | CASSQDVGTGMQPQHF | TGCGCCAGCAGCCAAGATGTCGGGACAGGGATGCAACCCCAGCATTTT